This T cell receptor beta chain was sequenced in a study of blood T cell repertoires in COVID-19. As for the study in general: The United States, Italy and Spain provided the acute and convalescent COVID-19 samples. From T cells, B-cell-depleted T cells, or PBMCs came the material, which was cDNA or gDNA.

In the authors' workflow: The assay estimated nucleated cells by amplifying reference gene primers. Using immunoSEQ multiplex PCR, the repertoire was profiled, and TCRdb retains in-frame clones only, with some absent. D and trimming were read from the DNA, whereas the V and J calls and clone size are those reported in that table. The sample carries around 170,000 clones, 70% to 90% recorded once. Sequenced: peripheral blood. The TCR originated in a man between 60 and 75 years old with acute or convalescent COVID-19.

CDR3 DNA sequence: TGTGCCAGCAGCCGGGGACAGCCGATCGGCGAACTCACCGGGGAGCTGTTTTTT. Translation gives CASSRGQPIGELTGELFF. The chain employs TRBV7-6 and TRBJ2-2; 7 bases map to TRBD1. Germline CDR1 SGHVS, CDR2 FNYEAQ. This CDR3 comprises 18 residues. V shed 5 bases and J 4 bases; nucleotides not matched to a gene: 16.